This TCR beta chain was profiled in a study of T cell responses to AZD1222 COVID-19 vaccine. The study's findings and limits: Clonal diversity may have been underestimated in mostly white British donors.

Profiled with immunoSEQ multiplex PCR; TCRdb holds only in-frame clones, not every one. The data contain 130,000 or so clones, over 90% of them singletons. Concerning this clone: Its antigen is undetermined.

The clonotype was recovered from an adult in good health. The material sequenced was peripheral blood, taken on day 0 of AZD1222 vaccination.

DNA for the CDR3: TGTGCCAGCAGCTTAAGGGGATCGAACACCGGGGAGCTGTTTTTT. Encoded protein: CASSLRGSNTGELFF. The rearrangement joins TRBV7-9 to TRBJ2-2; tentatively, D is TRBD1 (5 bases). Per germline, CDR1 SEHNR and CDR2 FQNEAQ (reference sequence). The CDR3 contains 15 residues. The ends were cut back, 2 bases at V and 0 bases at J, with 7 bases in the middle.